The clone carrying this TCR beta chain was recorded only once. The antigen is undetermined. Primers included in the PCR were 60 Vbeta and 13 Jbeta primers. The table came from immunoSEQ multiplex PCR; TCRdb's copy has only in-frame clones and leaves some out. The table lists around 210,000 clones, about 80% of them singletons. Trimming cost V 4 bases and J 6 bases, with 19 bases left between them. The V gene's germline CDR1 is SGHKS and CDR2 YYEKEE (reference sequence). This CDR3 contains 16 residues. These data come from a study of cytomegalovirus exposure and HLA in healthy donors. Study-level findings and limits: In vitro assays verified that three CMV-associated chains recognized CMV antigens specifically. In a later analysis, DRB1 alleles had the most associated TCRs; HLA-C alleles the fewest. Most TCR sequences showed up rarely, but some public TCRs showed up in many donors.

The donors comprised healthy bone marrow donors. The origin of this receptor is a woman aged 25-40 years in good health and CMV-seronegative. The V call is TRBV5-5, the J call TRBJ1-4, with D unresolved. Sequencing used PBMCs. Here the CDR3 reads CASSDYSYYRDEKLFF. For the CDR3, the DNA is TGTGCCAGCAGCGATTACTCCTATTATCGGGATGAAAAACTGTTTTTT.